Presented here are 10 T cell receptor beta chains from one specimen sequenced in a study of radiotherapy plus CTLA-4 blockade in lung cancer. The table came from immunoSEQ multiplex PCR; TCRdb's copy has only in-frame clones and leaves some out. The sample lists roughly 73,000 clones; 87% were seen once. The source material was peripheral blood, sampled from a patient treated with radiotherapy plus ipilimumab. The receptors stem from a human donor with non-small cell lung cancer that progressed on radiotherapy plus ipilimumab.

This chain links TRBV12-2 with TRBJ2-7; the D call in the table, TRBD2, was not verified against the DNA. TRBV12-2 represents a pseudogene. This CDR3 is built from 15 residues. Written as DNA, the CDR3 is TGTGCAAGTCGTTCTGTTTACGGGACTATCTACGAGCAGTACTTC. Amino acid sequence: CASRSVYGTIYEQYF.

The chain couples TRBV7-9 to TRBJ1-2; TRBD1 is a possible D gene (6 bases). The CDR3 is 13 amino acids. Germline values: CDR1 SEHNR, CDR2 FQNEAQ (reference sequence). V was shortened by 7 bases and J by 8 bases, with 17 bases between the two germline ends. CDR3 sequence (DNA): TGTGCCAGCACTTTAAGGGGGACGAAGGGCTACACCTTC. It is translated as CASTLRGTKGYTF.

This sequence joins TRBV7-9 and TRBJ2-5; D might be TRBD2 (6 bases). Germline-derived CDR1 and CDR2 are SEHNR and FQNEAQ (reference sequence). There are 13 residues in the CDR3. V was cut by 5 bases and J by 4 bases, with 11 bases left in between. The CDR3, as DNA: TGTGCCAGCAGCCTAGGGCGGGGAGAGACCCAGTACTTC. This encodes CASSLGRGETQYF.

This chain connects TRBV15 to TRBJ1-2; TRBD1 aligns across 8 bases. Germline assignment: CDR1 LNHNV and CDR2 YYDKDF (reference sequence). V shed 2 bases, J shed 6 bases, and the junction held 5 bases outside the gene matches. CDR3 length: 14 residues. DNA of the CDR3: TGTGCCACCAGCAGAAGAGTGACAGGGGATGGCTACACCTTC. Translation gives CATSRRVTGDGYTF. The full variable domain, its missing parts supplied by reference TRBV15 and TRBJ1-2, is DAMVIQNPRYQVTQFGKPVTLSCSQTLNHNVMYWYQQKSSQAPKLLFHYYDKDFNNEADTPDNFQSRRPNTSFCFLDIRSPGLGDTAMYLCATSRRVTGDGYTFGSGTRLTVV.

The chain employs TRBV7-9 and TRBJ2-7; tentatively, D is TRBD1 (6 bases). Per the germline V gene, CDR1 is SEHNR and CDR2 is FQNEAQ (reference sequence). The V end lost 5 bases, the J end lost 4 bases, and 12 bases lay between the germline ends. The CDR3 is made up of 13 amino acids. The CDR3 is CASSSTGKYEQYF. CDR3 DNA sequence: TGTGCCAGCAGCAGTACAGGGAAGTACGAGCAGTACTTC.

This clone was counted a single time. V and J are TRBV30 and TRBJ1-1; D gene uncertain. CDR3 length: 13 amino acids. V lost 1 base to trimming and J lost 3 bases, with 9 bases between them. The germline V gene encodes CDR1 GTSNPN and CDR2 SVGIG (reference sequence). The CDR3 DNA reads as TGTGCCTGGAGTGGCCGGGGAGACACTGAAGCTTTCTTT. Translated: CAWSGRGDTEAFF.

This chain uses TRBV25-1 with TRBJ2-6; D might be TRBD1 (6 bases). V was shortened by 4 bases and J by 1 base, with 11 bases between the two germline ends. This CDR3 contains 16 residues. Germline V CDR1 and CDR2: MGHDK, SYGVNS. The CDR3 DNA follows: TGTGCCAGCAGTGCTGACAGGCGTTCTGGGGCCAACGTCCTGACTTTC. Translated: CASSADRRSGANVLTF.

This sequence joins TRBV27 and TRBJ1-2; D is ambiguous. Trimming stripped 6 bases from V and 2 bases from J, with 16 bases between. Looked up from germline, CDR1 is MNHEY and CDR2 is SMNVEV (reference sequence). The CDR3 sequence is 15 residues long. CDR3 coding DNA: TGTGCCAGCAGAACCGTTTTCGGGGAAAACTATGGCTACACCTTC. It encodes CASRTVFGENYGYTF.

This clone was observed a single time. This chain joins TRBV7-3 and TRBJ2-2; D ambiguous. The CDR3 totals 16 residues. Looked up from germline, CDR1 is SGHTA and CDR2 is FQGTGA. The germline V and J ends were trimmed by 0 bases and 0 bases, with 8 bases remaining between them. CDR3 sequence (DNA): TGTGCCAGCAGCTTAACTGGGCCGCCGAACACCGGGGAGCTGTTTTTT. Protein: CASSLTGPPNTGELFF.

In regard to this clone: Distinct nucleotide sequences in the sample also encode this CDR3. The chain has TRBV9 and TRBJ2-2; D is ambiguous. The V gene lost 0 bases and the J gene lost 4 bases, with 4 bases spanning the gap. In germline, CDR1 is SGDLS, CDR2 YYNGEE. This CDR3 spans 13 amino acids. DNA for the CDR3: TGTGCCAGCAGCGTAGGCGGCACCGGGGAGCTGTTTTTT. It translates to CASSVGGTGELFF.